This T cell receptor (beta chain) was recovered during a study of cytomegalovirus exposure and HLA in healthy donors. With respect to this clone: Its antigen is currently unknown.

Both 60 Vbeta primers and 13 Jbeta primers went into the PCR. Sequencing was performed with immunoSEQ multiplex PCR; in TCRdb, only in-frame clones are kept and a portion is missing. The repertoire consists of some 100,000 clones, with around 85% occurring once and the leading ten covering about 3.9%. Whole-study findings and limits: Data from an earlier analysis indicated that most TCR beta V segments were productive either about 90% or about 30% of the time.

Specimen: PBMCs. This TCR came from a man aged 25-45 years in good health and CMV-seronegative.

The CDR3 DNA follows: TGTGCCAGCCGTCGAGGGACAGGCCGCAATCAGCCCCAGCATTTT. Translation: CASRRGTGRNQPQHF. The V and J genes are TRBV2 and TRBJ1-5, with 8 bases matching TRBD1. Germline V gives CDR1 SNHLY, CDR2 FYNNEI. V shed 8 bases, J shed 2 bases, and the junction held 8 bases outside the gene matches. This CDR3 comprises 15 residues. Full variable domain (missing parts from reference TRBV2 and TRBJ1-5): EPEVTQTPSHQVTQMGQEVILRCVPISNHLYFYWYRQILGQKVEFLVSFYNNEISEKSEIFDDQFSVERPDGSNFTLKIRSTKLEDSAMYFCASRRGTGRNQPQHFGDGTRLSIL.